This TCR beta chain was obtained from a study of blood T cell repertoires in COVID-19. The overall study: The origin of the acute and convalescent COVID-19 samples was the United States, Italy and Spain.

TCRdb's table, derived via immunoSEQ multiplex PCR, lists solely in-frame clones and lacks some. The sample includes about 190,000 clones, about 88% of them seen just once. Germline CDR1 and CDR2: SGHTA and FQGNSA. This CDR3 is built from 16 residues. V lost 5 bases to trimming and J lost 1 base; unmatched junction nucleotides: 8. The chain combines TRBV7-2 with TRBJ1-5, with 7 bases fitting TRBD1. The sequence came from a woman in her thirties or forties who had recovered from COVID-19. The material sequenced was peripheral blood. CDR3 nucleotide sequence: TGTGCCAGCAGCGCACAGGCAGGGGGAAGCAATCAGCCCCAGCATTTT. This translates into CASSAQAGGSNQPQHF.